Detailed here is one TCR beta chain. Its recognized antigen is unknown. No base quality values were provided; no much bigger clone lies one nucleotide off. Reading the label with the study, this specimen's treatment or condition is: roughly 20 received Ad26.COV2.S at low or high dose, single or two shots; about 5 received placebo; per-sample allocation not given. For vaccine and placebo recipients, repertoires were sequenced using samples collected on day 63 after the first injection. Between 29 July and 7 August 2020, Cohort 1b enrolled 25 adults aged 18-55 years at one site in Boston, USA. Ad26.COV2.S was a replication-incompetent adenovirus type 26 vector expressing a prefusion-stabilized SARS-CoV-2 spike protein from the original Wuhan strain. The data stem from a study of Ad26.COV2.S vaccination and SARS-CoV-2 variants (dated by TCRdb to about 2021). The study in broad terms: Donors in the vaccine arm were drawn from COV1001, a multicentre, randomized, double-blind, placebo-controlled phase I-IIa trial testing Ad26.COV2.S in healthy adults. Ad26.COV2.S was given intramuscularly at 5x10^10 or 1x10^11 viral particles, as a single shot or as two shots 56 days apart. The specificity and breadth of SARS-CoV-2-reactive T cell receptors after Ad26.COV2.S vaccination were assessed by TCRbeta repertoire sequencing. The TCR-sequenced set comprised approximately 32 samples: around 20 Ad26.COV2.S vaccine recipients, 5 placebo recipients and 8 SARS-CoV-2 convalescent individuals. Participants in the trial were split at random into five groups of five each, receiving low-dose or high-dose Ad26.COV2.S once or twice, or else placebo on both occasions. Investigators remained blinded to trial group allocation during experiments and outcome assessment.

The immunoSEQ Assay was used to sequence TCRbeta CDR3 regions. After extraction, genomic DNA underwent amplification by bias-controlled multiplex PCR, followed by high-throughput sequencing. In the authors' own workflow: Collapsing and filtering of sequences were performed to quantify the absolute abundance of each unique TCRbeta CDR3 region. T cell fraction was estimated by normalizing TCRbeta template counts to usable DNA, which was measured by amplifying reference genes present in all nucleated cells. Repertoire TCRs were annotated as SARS-CoV-2-specific when V gene, CDR3 amino acid sequence and J gene were exactly matched to a known reactive TCR set. The reference SARS-CoV-2 TCR set was derived from MIRA and filtered for enrichment in COVID-19-positive ImmuneCODE repertoires, a step that removed public or cross-reactive TCRs. Drawing on the MIRA antigens, annotated TCRs were analysed further at the level of specific ORF or position within ORF. Breadth was defined as annotated unique rearrangements over total unique productive rearrangements; depth was the summed frequency of those rearrangements. TCR breadth was compared between groups using two-sided Wilcoxon rank-sum tests. Here the immuneACCESS table is served through TCRdb, limited to in-frame sequences with V and J called. Missing clones are a known gap in these copies; in checked studies unresolved V genes cover under half, and the rest lacks a known reason. The DNA was the basis for D and trimming; V, J and clone size are from that table. Here the sample has 430,000 or so clones; about nine tenths occur a single time. The ten largest clones represent approximately 12% of the sample.

Points the paper makes about the study in general: After vaccination, spike-specific CD8+ and CD4+ T cell responses were reported to show substantial breadth. Non-spike TCR breadth was comparable between vaccine and placebo recipients, consistent with the vaccine containing only spike. The authors noted that the TCR breadth and depth analyses may have underestimated total T cell responses. Spike-specific TCR breadth was higher in Ad26.COV2.S recipients than in placebo recipients (P = 0.0014). The study was not powered for comparison of responses between vaccine doses or regimens.

This receptor was obtained from a person aged 18-60 years who received the Ad26.COV2.S COVID-19 vaccine or a placebo. The sample in question was peripheral blood, obtained in a trial of Ad26.COV2.S vaccine versus placebo.

The CDR3 protein: CASSQRDRGTDEQYF. The bases are TGTGCCAGCAGCCAAAGGGACAGGGGGACGGACGAGCAGTACTTC. The receptor chain draws on TRBV3-1 (or the pseudogene TRBV3-2) and TRBJ2-7; 11 bases in between match TRBD1. The germline V gene (reference sequence) specifies LGHDT as CDR1 and YNNKEL as CDR2. Clipping removes 2 bases from V and 5 bases from J, with 5 as the unmatched junction base count. The CDR3, cysteine through phenylalanine, is 15 amino acids long. This entry keeps only the CDR3 DNA: 45 bases, framed from base 1.